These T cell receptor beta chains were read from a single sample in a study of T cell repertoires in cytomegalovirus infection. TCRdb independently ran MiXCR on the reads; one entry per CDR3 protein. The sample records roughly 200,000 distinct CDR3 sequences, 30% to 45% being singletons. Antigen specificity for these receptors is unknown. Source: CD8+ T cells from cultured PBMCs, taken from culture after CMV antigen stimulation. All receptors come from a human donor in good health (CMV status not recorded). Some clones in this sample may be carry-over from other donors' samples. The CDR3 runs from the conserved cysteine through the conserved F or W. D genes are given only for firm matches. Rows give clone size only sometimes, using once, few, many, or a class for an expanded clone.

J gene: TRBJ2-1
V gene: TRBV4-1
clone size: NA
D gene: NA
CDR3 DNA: TGCGCCAGCAGTCCGGACAGTGACAATGAGCAGTTCTTC
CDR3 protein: CASSPDSDNEQFF

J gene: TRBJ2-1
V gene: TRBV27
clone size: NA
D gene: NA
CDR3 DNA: TGTGCCAGCAGTTTAGCCCCCCAAAGGAAGCAGTTCTTC
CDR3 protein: CASSLAPQRKQFF

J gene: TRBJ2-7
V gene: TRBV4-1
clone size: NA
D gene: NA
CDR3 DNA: TGCGCCAGCAGCCAAGTTATAGGACTTGAGTCATACGAGCAGTACTTC
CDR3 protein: CASSQVIGLESYEQYF

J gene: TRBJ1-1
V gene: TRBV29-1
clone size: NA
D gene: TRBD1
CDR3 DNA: TGCAGCGTTAACAACCTGGGACAGGGGGCGGGGGGTACTGAAGCTTTCTTT
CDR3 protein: CSVNNLGQGAGGTEAFF

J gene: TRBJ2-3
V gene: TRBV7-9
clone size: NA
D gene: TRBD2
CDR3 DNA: TGTGCCAGCAGTCCACTCACTAGCGGAGGGGATACGCAGTATTTT
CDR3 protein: CASSPLTSGGDTQYF

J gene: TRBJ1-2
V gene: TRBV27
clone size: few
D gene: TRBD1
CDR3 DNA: TGTGCCAGCAGAATAAGCAGGGGGGATTATGGCTACACCTTC
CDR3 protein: CASRISRGDYGYTF

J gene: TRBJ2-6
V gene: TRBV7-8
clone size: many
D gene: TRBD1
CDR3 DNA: TGTGCCAGCAGCCGAGACAGGGCTGGGGCCAACGTCCTGACTTTC
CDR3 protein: CASSRDRAGANVLTF

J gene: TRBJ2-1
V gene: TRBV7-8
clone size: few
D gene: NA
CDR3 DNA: TGTGCCAGCAGCTTAGCAGGGAGGGGGTTCAATGAGCAGTTCTTC
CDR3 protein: CASSLAGRGFNEQFF

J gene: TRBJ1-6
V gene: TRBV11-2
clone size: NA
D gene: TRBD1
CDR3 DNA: TGTGCCAGCAGCCCTTGGGACAGGTCAACTAATAATTCACCCCTCCACTTT
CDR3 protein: CASSPWDRSTNNSPLHF

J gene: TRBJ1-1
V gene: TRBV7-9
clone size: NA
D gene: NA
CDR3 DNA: TGTGCCAGCAGCTTAGCTCAGGCCGAGCCTGAAGCTTTCTTT
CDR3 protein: CASSLAQAEPEAFF

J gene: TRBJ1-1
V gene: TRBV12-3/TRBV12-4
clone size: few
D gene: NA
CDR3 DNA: TGTGCCAGCAGTTTAGTAAGGGACACGACCGAAGCTTTCTTT
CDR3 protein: CASSLVRDTTEAFF

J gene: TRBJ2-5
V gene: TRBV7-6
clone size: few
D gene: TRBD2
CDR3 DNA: TGTGCCAGCAGCCCTGGACTAGCGGGACTACAAGAGACCCAGTACTTC
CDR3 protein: CASSPGLAGLQETQYF

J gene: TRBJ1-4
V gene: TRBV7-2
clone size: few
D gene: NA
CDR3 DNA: TGTGCCAGCAGCTTAGCCGAAGAAAAACTGTTTTTT
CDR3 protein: CASSLAEEKLFF

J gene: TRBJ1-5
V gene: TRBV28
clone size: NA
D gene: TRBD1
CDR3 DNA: TGTGCCAGCAGTCCCGACAGGGCGGGCAATCAGCCCCAGCATTTT
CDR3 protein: CASSPDRAGNQPQHF

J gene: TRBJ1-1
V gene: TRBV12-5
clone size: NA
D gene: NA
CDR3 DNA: TGTGCTAGTGGGGGCCCTGCAGGGACGAACACTGAAGCTTTCTTT
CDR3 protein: CASGGPAGTNTEAFF

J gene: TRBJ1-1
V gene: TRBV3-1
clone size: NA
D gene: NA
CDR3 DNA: TGTGCCAGCAGCCAAGATCTTAGGTACTTTTGGGGGACTGAAGCTTTCTTT
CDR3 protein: CASSQDLRYFWGTEAFF

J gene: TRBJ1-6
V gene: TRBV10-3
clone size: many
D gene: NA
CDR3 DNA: TGTGCCATCAGATTCAGTGAAGGGGAAAATTCACCCCTCCACTTT
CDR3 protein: CAIRFSEGENSPLHF

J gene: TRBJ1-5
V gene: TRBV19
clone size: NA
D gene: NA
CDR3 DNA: TGTGCCAGTAGATATGGCAATCAGCCCCAGCATTTT
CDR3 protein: CASRYGNQPQHF

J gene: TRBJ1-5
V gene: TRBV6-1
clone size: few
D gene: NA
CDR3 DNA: TGTGCCAGCACCCTAGGGGAGGGCAGGAATCAGCCCCAGCATTTT
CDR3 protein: CASTLGEGRNQPQHF

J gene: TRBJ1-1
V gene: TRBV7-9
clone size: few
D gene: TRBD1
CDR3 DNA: TGTGCCAGCAGATCAGGGGGATGGACTGAAGCTTTCTTT
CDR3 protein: CASRSGGWTEAFF

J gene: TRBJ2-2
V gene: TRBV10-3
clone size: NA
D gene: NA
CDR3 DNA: TGTGCCATCAGCCCCACGGGTCGACAAAGGGAGCTGTTTTTT
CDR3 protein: CAISPTGRQRELFF

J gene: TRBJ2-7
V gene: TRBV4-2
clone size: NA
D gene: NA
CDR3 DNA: TGTGCCAGCAGTAGGGACGGAGCGACCGTCGAGCAGTACTTC
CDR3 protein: CASSRDGATVEQYF

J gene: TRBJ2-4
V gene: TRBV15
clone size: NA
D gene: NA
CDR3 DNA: TGTGCCACGGTAGGGGACGTCAAAAACATTCAGTACTTC
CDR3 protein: CATVGDVKNIQYF

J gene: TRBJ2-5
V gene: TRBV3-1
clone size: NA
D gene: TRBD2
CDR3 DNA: TGTGCCAGCAGCAACGGTCTAGCGGGAGGTACGGAGACCCAGTACTTC
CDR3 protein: CASSNGLAGGTETQYF